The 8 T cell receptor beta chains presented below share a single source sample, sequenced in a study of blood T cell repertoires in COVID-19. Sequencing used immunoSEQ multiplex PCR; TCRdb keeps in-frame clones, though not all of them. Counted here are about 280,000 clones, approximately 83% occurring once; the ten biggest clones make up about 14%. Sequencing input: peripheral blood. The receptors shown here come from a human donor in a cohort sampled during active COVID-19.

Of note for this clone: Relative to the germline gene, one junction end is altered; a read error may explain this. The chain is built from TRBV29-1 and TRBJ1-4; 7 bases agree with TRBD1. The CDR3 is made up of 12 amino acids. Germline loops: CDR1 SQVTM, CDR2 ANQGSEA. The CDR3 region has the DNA TGCAGCATTCAAAGGGGTGGGGACAGAGAGATTTTT. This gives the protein CSIQRGGDREIF.

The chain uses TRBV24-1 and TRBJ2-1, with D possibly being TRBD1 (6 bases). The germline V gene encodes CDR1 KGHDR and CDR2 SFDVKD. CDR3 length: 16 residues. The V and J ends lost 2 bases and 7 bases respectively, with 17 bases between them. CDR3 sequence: CATSDSTGPGKNEQFF. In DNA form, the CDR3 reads TGTGCCACCAGTGATTCCACAGGGCCGGGGAAAAATGAGCAGTTCTTC.

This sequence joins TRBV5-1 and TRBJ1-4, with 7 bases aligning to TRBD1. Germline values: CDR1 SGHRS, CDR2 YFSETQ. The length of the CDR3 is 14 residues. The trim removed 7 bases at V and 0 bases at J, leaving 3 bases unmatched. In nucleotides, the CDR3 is TGCGCCAGCGACAGGGCTGCAACTAATGAAAAACTGTTTTTT. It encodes CASDRAATNEKLFF.

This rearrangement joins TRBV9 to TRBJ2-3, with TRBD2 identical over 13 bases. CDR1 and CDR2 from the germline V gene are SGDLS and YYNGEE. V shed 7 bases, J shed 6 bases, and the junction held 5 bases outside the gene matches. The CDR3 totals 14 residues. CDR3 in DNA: TGTGCCAGCGGGACTAGCGGGGCCTATGATACGCAGTATTTT. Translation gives CASGTSGAYDTQYF.

This chain's CDR3 is CASKRGTSPTDTQYF. The CDR3 nucleotides are TGCGCCAGCAAAAGAGGGACTAGTCCCACAGATACGCAGTATTTT. The genes are TRBV10-1 and TRBJ2-3, with 8 bases matching TRBD2. The length of the CDR3 is 15 residues. Trimming at V came to 7 bases and at J to 2 bases, leaving 8 bases not matched to a gene. The germline V gene has CDR1 WNHNN and CDR2 SYGVQD (reference sequence).

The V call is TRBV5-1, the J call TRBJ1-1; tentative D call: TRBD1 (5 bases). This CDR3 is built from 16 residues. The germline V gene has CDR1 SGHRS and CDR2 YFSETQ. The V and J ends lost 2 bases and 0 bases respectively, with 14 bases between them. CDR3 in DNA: TGCGCCAGCAGCTTATCTTTTGGACAAGTGAACACTGAAGCTTTCTTT. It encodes CASSLSFGQVNTEAFF.

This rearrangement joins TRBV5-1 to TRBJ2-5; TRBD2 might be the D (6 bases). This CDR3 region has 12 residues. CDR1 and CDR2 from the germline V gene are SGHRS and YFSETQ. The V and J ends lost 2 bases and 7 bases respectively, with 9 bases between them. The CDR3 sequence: CASSFTEGTQYF. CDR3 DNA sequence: TGCGCCAGCAGCTTCACGGAGGGGACCCAGTACTTC.

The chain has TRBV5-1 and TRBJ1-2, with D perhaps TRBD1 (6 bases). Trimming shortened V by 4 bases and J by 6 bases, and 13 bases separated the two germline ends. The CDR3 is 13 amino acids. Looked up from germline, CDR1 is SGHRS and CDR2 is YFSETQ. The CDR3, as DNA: TGCGCCAGCAGCCCACAGGGTAAAGATGGCTACACCTTC. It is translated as CASSPQGKDGYTF.